One and the same sample provided the 2 T cell receptor beta chains below, sequenced in a study of blood T cell repertoires in COVID-19. TCRdb's copy holds only in-frame clones and misses some; the assay was immunoSEQ multiplex PCR. The sample lists around 180,000 clones, about 84% occurring once. Sequenced sample: PBMCs or T cells enriched from blood (not recorded which). The receptors were sampled from a woman in her thirties who had recovered from COVID-19.

V gene TRBV27 combines with J gene TRBJ2-7; 9 bases line up with TRBD2. This CDR3 spans 15 amino acids. With V trimmed by 5 bases and J by 6 bases, 11 bases remained unmatched. Germline assignment: CDR1 MNHEY and CDR2 SMNVEV (reference sequence). The CDR3 DNA reads TGTGCCAGCAGTCCTTCTAGCGGGAACTACGGCGAGCAGTACTTC. It is translated as CASSPSSGNYGEQYF.

V gene TRBV28 combines with J gene TRBJ2-7, with TRBD2 matching 7 bases. The CDR3 is 13 residues long. The junction had 6 bases not matched to a gene; V was cut back by 7 bases and J by 3 bases. Germline CDR1 and CDR2: MDHEN and SYDVKM. Here the CDR3 DNA reads TGTGCCAGCAAACGGGGGGAGGACTACGAGCAGTACTTC. This translates into CASKRGEDYEQYF. Drawing the rest from reference TRBV28 and TRBJ2-7, the complete variable domain is DVKVTQSSRYLVKRTGEKVFLECVQDMDHENMFWYRQDPGLGLRLIYFSYDVKMKEKGDIPEGYSVSREKKERFSLILESASTNQTSMYLCASKRGEDYEQYFGPGTRLTVT.